These 26 T cell receptor beta chains were sequenced from one sample in a study of blood T cell repertoires in COVID-19. TCRdb keeps only in-frame clones here, not all; method: immunoSEQ multiplex PCR. The sample includes approximately 220,000 clones, around 90% seen only once; the top ten take 2% to 3%. The sample comprised PBMCs or T cells enriched from blood (not recorded which). The source of these receptors is a woman aged 25 to 45 with acute COVID-19.

V usage is TRBV9 and J usage is TRBJ1-1, with D tentatively TRBD1 (6 bases). The ends were cut back, 1 base at V and 6 bases at J, with 19 bases in the middle. Germline V gene data show CDR1 as SGDLS and CDR2 as YYNGEE. The CDR3 consists of 16 residues. CDR3 DNA: TGTGCCAGCAGCGTAAACTTTGATCGGGACAACGCTGAAGCTTTCTTT. Its translation: CASSVNFDRDNAEAFF.

The V and J genes are TRBV6-5 and TRBJ2-2; D ambiguous. Germline CDR1 is MNHEY and CDR2 is SVGAGI. This CDR3 is 13 amino acids long. Trimming pared 2 bases from V and 6 bases from J, leaving 7 bases between. CDR3 sequence: CASSYPGSGELFF. The CDR3, as DNA: TGTGCCAGCAGTTACCCGGGTTCCGGGGAGCTGTTTTTT.

Of note for this clone: In the same sample, other DNA sequences code for this CDR3. The chain couples TRBV18 to TRBJ1-6, with 7 bases aligning to TRBD1. V dropped 3 bases and J dropped 10; count of bases not matched to a gene: 6. CDR3 length equals 14 residues. CDR1 is KGHSH and CDR2 is LQKENI in the germline V gene. CDR3 sequence reads: CASSPETGNSPLHF. CDR3 DNA: TGTGCCAGCTCACCCGAGACAGGGAACTCACCCCTCCACTTT.

The genes are TRBV7-9 and TRBJ2-7; 7 bases are shared with TRBD1. This CDR3 has 13 amino acids. Trimming at V came to 6 bases and at J to 6 bases, leaving 8 bases not matched to a gene. CDR1 SEHNR and CDR2 FQNEAQ come from the germline V gene (reference sequence). CDR3 residues: CASRGTVGSEQYF. Here the CDR3 DNA reads TGTGCCAGCAGAGGGACAGTGGGGAGCGAGCAGTACTTC. Full variable domain (outside the CDR3, taken from reference TRBV7-9 and TRBJ2-7): DTGVSQNPRHKITKRGQNVTFRCDPISEHNRLYWYRQTLGQGPEFLTYFQNEAQLEKSRLLSDRFSAERPKGSFSTLEIQRTEQGDSAMYLCASRGTVGSEQYFGPGTRLTVT.

This chain joins TRBV5-6 and TRBJ2-7; tentatively, D is TRBD1 (6 bases). The V gene's germline CDR1 is SGHDT and CDR2 YYEEEE. The ends were cut back, 0 bases at V and 0 bases at J, with 13 bases in the middle. There are 16 residues in the CDR3. The CDR3 nucleotides read TGTGCCAGCAGCTTGGGCCCGGGACAAATCTCCTACGAGCAGTACTTC. Its protein is CASSLGPGQISYEQYF. The full variable domain, completed using reference TRBV5-6 and TRBJ2-7, is DAGVTQSPTHLIKTRGQQVTLRCSPKSGHDTVSWYQQALGQGPQFIFQYYEEEERQRGNFPDRFSGHQFPNYSSELNVNALLLGDSALYLCASSLGPGQISYEQYFGPGTRLTVT.

The rearrangement joins TRBV7-9 to TRBJ2-7; 10 nucleotides match TRBD1. Germline lookup yields CDR1 SEHNR and CDR2 FQNEAQ (reference sequence). This CDR3 is built from 16 residues. V dropped 1 base and J dropped 3; count of bases not matched to a gene: 6. This chain's CDR3 is CASSLVLRDRGYEQYF. The CDR3, as DNA: TGTGCCAGCAGCTTAGTCCTCCGGGACAGGGGCTACGAGCAGTACTTC.

The sample holds a few counts of this clone. The chain has TRBV19 and TRBJ1-5; no clear D. The germline gives CDR1 LNHDA, CDR2 SQIVND (reference sequence). This CDR3 comprises 13 residues. The V and J ends lost 5 bases and 6 bases respectively, with 11 bases between them. The CDR3 protein is CASSPSVSQPQHF. CDR3 bases: TGTGCCAGTAGTCCCTCGGTGAGTCAGCCCCAGCATTTT.

This rearrangement joins TRBV9 to TRBJ1-1; 7 bases match TRBD1. Per germline, CDR1 SGDLS and CDR2 YYNGEE. The CDR3 is 13 residues long. V lost 3 bases and J lost 10; bases outside the gene matches: 9. For the CDR3, the DNA is TGTGCCAGCAGCGCTGGGTTGACAGGGATAGCTTTCTTT. Amino acid sequence: CASSAGLTGIAFF.

The chain recombines TRBV9 with TRBJ1-2; TRBD1 might be the D (5 bases). The CDR3 runs to 15 residues. Per germline, CDR1 SGDLS and CDR2 YYNGEE. Trimming took 2 bases from V and 6 from J, leaving 17 bases between them. The CDR3 is CASSVLGTAIDGYTF. CDR3 in DNA: TGTGCCAGCAGCGTTCTGGGGACTGCGATCGATGGCTACACCTTC.

The chain employs TRBV11-2 and TRBJ1-2; 8 bases match TRBD1. V shed 6 bases, J shed 3 bases, and the junction held 3 bases outside the gene matches. Germline-derived CDR1 and CDR2 are SGHAT and FQNNGV. The CDR3 spans 13 residues. CDR3 protein: CASSLQGDYGYTF. The CDR3 DNA is TGTGCCAGCAGTTTACAGGGGGACTATGGCTACACCTTC.

The J gene is TRBJ2-1, the V gene TRBV3-1 (or the pseudogene TRBV3-2); the match to TRBD2 covers 10 bases. The germline V gene has CDR1 LGHDT and CDR2 YNNKEL (reference sequence). After removal of 3 bases from V and 8 bases from J, the junction contained 10 bases not matched to a gene. This CDR3 region has 16 residues. The CDR3 spells CASSQRGAGGPHEQFF. The CDR3, as DNA: TGTGCCAGCAGCCAGAGGGGAGCGGGGGGGCCGCATGAGCAGTTCTTC.

The CDR3 protein is CASSLTGIGYTF. The CDR3 DNA reads TGTGCCAGCAGTCTTACCGGGATCGGCTACACCTTC. The rearrangement joins TRBV2 to TRBJ1-2, with D unresolved. CDR1 is SNHLY and CDR2 is FYNNEI in the germline V gene. The V and J ends lost 5 bases and 8 bases respectively, with 12 bases between them. The CDR3 has 12 amino acids.

The V and J genes are TRBV5-4 and TRBJ2-7, with 10 bases that match TRBD1. Germline V CDR1 and CDR2: SGHNT, YYREEE (reference sequence). J was trimmed by 6 bases and V by 5 bases; bases with no gene match: 8. The CDR3 runs to 14 residues. The CDR3 reads CASRPDRGSTEQYF. The DNA of the CDR3 is TGTGCCAGCAGACCGGACAGGGGGAGTACCGAGCAGTACTTC.

The chain joins TRBV19 to TRBJ2-3; 7 bases are shared with TRBD2. This CDR3 spans 18 amino acids. V shed 6 bases and J 2 bases; nucleotides not matched to a gene: 17. In germline, CDR1 is LNHDA, CDR2 SQIVND (reference sequence). CDR3 DNA sequence: TGTGCCAGTAGACGGAAACTTCAAGCGGGGCCGCCCACAGATACGCAGTATTTT. Its translation is CASRRKLQAGPPTDTQYF.

This clone was seen a single time. J is TRBJ2-5 and V is TRBV6-5, with D hard to call. With 2 bases removed from V and 5 bases from J, the gap between germline ends came to 12 bases. The germline V gene has CDR1 MNHEY and CDR2 SVGAGI. The CDR3 is made up of 14 amino acids. CDR3: CASSYRPAGETQYF. Here the CDR3 DNA reads TGTGCCAGCAGTTACAGGCCAGCCGGGGAGACCCAGTACTTC.

V gene TRBV27 combines with J gene TRBJ1-5; 8 bases align to TRBD1. The germline V gene encodes CDR1 MNHEY and CDR2 SMNVEV (reference sequence). The length of the CDR3 is 12 residues. Trimming removed 6 bases from V and 6 bases from J; junction bases left unmatched: 1. CDR3 in DNA: TGTGCCAGCAGCGACAGGGGTCAGCCCCAGCATTTT. It translates to CASSDRGQPQHF.

The rearrangement joins TRBV25-1 to TRBJ1-1; weak D call: TRBD1 (6 bases). Germline lookup yields CDR1 MGHDK and CDR2 SYGVNS. V gave up 6 bases and J gave up 1 base, with 9 bases separating them. The CDR3 is made up of 13 amino acids. CDR3 sequence reads: CASRRGQNTEAFF. Written as DNA, the CDR3 is TGTGCCAGCAGGCGGGGGCAGAACACTGAAGCTTTCTTT.

This sequence joins TRBV7-9 and TRBJ2-3; a weak D match, TRBD2 (7 bases). This CDR3 spans 15 amino acids. V lost 2 bases, J lost 5 bases, and 14 bases lay in between. CDR1 is SEHNR, CDR2 FQNEAQ, per germline (reference sequence). The CDR3 is CASSLFGEGEDTQYF. DNA of the CDR3: TGTGCCAGCAGCTTATTCGGGGAGGGGGAAGATACGCAGTATTTT.

CDR3 bases: TGTGCCAGCAGTTACACCGGGACAGGGTATTTCGCCGGGGAGCTGTTTTTT. Its protein is CASSYTGTGYFAGELFF. V and J are TRBV6-2 or TRBV6-3 and TRBJ2-2; TRBD1 aligns across 9 bases. The CDR3 has 17 residues. The V gene's germline CDR1 is MNHEY and CDR2 SVGEGT. V gave up 2 bases and J gave up 6 bases; unmatched junction bases: 10.

The chain joins TRBV5-5 to TRBJ2-3; 7 nucleotides line up with TRBD2. There are 15 residues in the CDR3. Germline assignment: CDR1 SGHKS and CDR2 YYEKEE (reference sequence). V shed 10 bases, J shed 4 bases, and the junction held 15 bases outside the gene matches. For the CDR3, the DNA is TGTGCCTCCAGTTGGGGTGGGGGGGAGGCAGATACGCAGTATTTT. Translation: CASSWGGGEADTQYF.

This clone was seen a few times. The V and J genes are TRBV29-1 and TRBJ1-5; tentative D call: TRBD1 (6 bases). The ends were cut back, 0 bases at V and 7 bases at J, with 13 bases in the middle. Germline V gene data show CDR1 as SQVTM and CDR2 as ANQGSEA. The CDR3 spans 14 residues. DNA of the CDR3: TGCAGCGTTGAAGATCGCGGGGGCGGCCAGCCCCAGCATTTT. Its protein product is CSVEDRGGGQPQHF.

The gene calls are TRBV13 and TRBJ2-7; weak D call: TRBD1 (6 bases). The germline V and J ends were trimmed by 8 bases and 2 bases, with 10 bases remaining between them. The germline V gene has CDR1 PRHDT and CDR2 FYEKMQ (reference sequence). The CDR3 contains 12 residues. The CDR3 spells CASGYRAYEQYF. CDR3 DNA: TGTGCCAGCGGTTACAGGGCCTACGAGCAGTACTTC.

This chain connects TRBV2 to TRBJ2-7, with TRBD1 as a possible D gene (6 bases). The CDR3 has 18 residues. The germline gives CDR1 SNHLY, CDR2 FYNNEI. V lost 0 bases to trimming and J lost 5 bases, with 23 bases between them. DNA of the CDR3: TGTGCCAGCAGTGAAGCCCCGAACAGGGACCTGGAATCAAACGAGCAGTACTTC. Translating it yields CASSEAPNRDLESNEQYF.

The gene calls are TRBV7-9 and TRBJ2-3, with D tentatively TRBD2 (7 bases). Between the trimmed V and J ends, which lost 4 bases and 3 bases, there was a span of 17 bases. There are 16 residues in the CDR3. The germline V gene has CDR1 SEHNR and CDR2 FQNEAQ (reference sequence). For the CDR3, the DNA is TGTGCCAGCAGCTCTCCCGGCGGGGGCCCAACAGATACGCAGTATTTT. Amino acid sequence: CASSSPGGGPTDTQYF.

The chain links TRBV18 to TRBJ1-1; 8 bases are a match to TRBD1. J was trimmed by 5 bases and V by 3 bases; bases with no gene match: 5. The CDR3 runs 14 residues. The germline CDR1 and CDR2 sequences are KGHSH and LQKENI. CDR3 loop: CASSPQGAVTEAFF. The CDR3 nucleotides read TGTGCCAGCTCACCGCAGGGGGCAGTGACTGAAGCTTTCTTT.

J is TRBJ2-3 and V is TRBV15, with TRBD2 matching over 14 bases. There are 15 residues in the CDR3. Losses at the gene ends were 8 bases for V and 5 bases for J; bases not matched to a gene: 6. Germline values: CDR1 LNHNV, CDR2 YYDKDF (reference sequence). The CDR3 region is CATSGTSGGRDTQYF. The CDR3 region has the DNA TGTGCCACCTCCGGGACTAGCGGGGGACGAGATACGCAGTATTTT.